This T cell receptor beta chain was sequenced in a study of spatial heterogeneity in lung cancer. Turning to the study itself: More beta-chain than alpha-chain sequences were consistently detected. In tumor regions TCR transcript counts correlated strongly with a matched bulk RNA-seq T cell module score. The study's findings and limits: Expanded intratumoral alpha and beta TCR counts tracked tumor mutation counts.

TCRdb redid the calling of the 5' RACE reads with MiXCR, one entry per CDR3 protein. Of 14,000 or so distinct CDR3 sequences listed, roughly 4.7% were seen once; the top ten hold around 18%. This clonotype is classed as medium-sized. What it recognizes is unknown. Being off target in a library aimed at alpha chains, this beta chain has a size of little meaning. Time point given: sample taken at primary tumor resection. The sequenced material consisted of unsorted whole RNA from tumor, nontumor lung or frozen PBMC. Germline lookup yields CDR1 MGHRA and CDR2 YSYEKL. This CDR3 region has 17 residues. V lost 5 bases to trimming and J lost 3 bases, with 20 bases between them.

The source was lung tumor tissue, collected at surgery. V is TRBV4-1 and J is TRBJ2-1; D ambiguous. The TCR sequence derives from a female donor with early-stage non-small cell lung cancer. CDR3 in amino acids: CASSARARTGNYNEQFF. As DNA, the CDR3 is TGCGCCAGCAGCGCACGGGCTCGGACGGGTAACTACAATGAGCAGTTCTTC.